The clone carrying this T cell receptor (beta chain) appeared a single time. Its cognate antigen is unknown. The data belong to a study of CD8+CD57+ T cells in acquired aplastic anemia. Findings of the study overall: The same twenty-nine CD8+ CDR3 sequences occurred in patients and in controls.

All patients picked for sequencing had shown, by flow cytometry, an expansion of CD8+CD57+ cells. Genomic DNA provided the template from which TCR beta VDJ and CDR3 profiles were obtained. One entry per CDR3 protein, called by TCRdb with MiXCR from the reads. This sample has just over 150,000 distinct CDR3 sequences, with 40% to 60% found just once. This CDR3 has 13 residues. Germline CDR1 is SGHVS and CDR2 is FQNEAQ. Trimming took 1 base from V and 7 from J, leaving 8 bases between them. The J gene is TRBJ1-5, the V gene TRBV7-8, with unresolved D. The origin of this receptor is a human donor with aplastic anemia. Sequences were obtained from sorted CD4+, CD8+, or CD8+CD57+ T cells (not recorded which) from PBMCs. CDR3 loop: CASSLGAKQPQHF. The CDR3 DNA reads TGTGCCAGCAGCTTAGGGGCCAAACAGCCCCAGCATTTT.